This TCR beta chain is from a study of T cell responses to AZD1222 COVID-19 vaccine. Regarding the study as a whole: Targeting of unmutated variant regions was reportedly seen in nearly half of spike-specific TCRs. Among AZD1222 vaccinees, only six were seropositive at baseline.

TCRdb keeps only in-frame clones here, not all; method: immunoSEQ multiplex PCR. The sample carries more than 85,000 clones, nearly 90% recorded once. Second-dose schedules of about 4 or about 12 weeks were combined. With respect to this clone: Its target is unknown.

The specimen comprised peripheral blood, sampled 28 days after the second AZD1222 dose. The origin of this receptor is an adult who received the AZD1222 COVID-19 vaccine.

Written as DNA, the CDR3 is TGCAGCGTTGTAACGCTGGGATACGAGCAGTACTTC. It is translated as CSVVTLGYEQYF. The chain is built from TRBV29-1 and TRBJ2-7; no definite D call. There are 12 residues in the CDR3. V lost 4 bases and J lost 4, with 11 bases in between. Germline V gene sequence: CDR1 SQVTM, CDR2 ANQGSEA.